This TCR beta chain stems from a study of T cells in localized non-small cell lung cancer (dated by TCRdb to 2020 to 2022). With regard to the full study: The study analyzed T cell repertoires of about 230 early-stage NSCLC patients, comparing tumors and uninvolved tumor-adjacent lungs. The cohort comprised a few hundred treatment-naïve NSCLC patients with resected, localized lung tumors. Of the NSCLC patients, fewer than 150 were male and around 99 were female, and the mean age was around 70 years. Points the paper makes about the study in general: A median of around 50 of the top 100 tumor clones were detected in paired uninvolved adjacent lung, and around 27 of these tumor clones were also found among the top 100 clones of the paired uninvolved adjacent lung. Higher T cell density in blood was associated with longer overall survival, whereas higher clonality in adjacent lung was associated with shorter survival. Because the study design was exploratory, TCR variables were selected using unadjusted p-values without false-discovery rate correction. Uninvolved tumor-adjacent lung showed the highest T cell clonality, higher than tumor, which suggests more focused antigenic responses in the adjacent lung. Because multi-region tumor sequencing was not performed, intratumor heterogeneity could not be ruled out.

The immunoSEQ Assay was used to sequence TCR beta CDR3 regions from DNA. The source study handled its data this way. T cell density was computed as TCR beta template counts normalized to usable DNA estimated by amplifying housekeeping genes. Richness was estimated with the preseqR package, extrapolating to 400,000 templates for PBMC samples and 120,000 templates for tissue samples. Clonality was calculated as one minus Pielou's evenness. To identify tissue-enriched TCRs, differential abundance testing was run on productive amino-acid clonotypes with a minimum total count of 5 and an alpha of 0.1. The Jaccard Index and the Morisita Overlap Index were used to quantify repertoire overlap between compartments. GLIPH grouped TCR beta CDR3s together with public tetramer-defined viral CDR3s, and a viral motif had to include at least three viral sequences and also show V-gene enrichment. In its TCRdb copy, this immuneACCESS table keeps in-frame sequences only and misses some clones. Where compared with another copy, unresolved V genes explain less than half of these, and the others have no known cause. That table gives V, J and clone size, and the DNA gave D and trimming. The sample records about 22,000 clones, approximately 90% of which are singletons. The ten largest make up 22% of the sample.

Points on this clone: Its cognate antigen has yet to be identified. No per-base quality is available; no much larger clone lies one base away.

Its CDR3 holds 10 amino acids, cysteine through phenylalanine. Of the read, only the CDR3 DNA is kept; its 30 bases are in frame from base 1. CDR1 and CDR2, per the germline V gene, are MNHEY and SVGAGI. Deletion took 7 bases off V and 12 bases off J, with a span of 12 bases between the germline ends. At diagnosis, tumor, uninvolved tumor-adjacent lung and peripheral blood were collected and then preserved as a mix of FFPE and fresh-frozen material. For TCR repertoire profiling, blood samples were analyzed in the form of peripheral blood mononuclear cells. This chain joins TRBV6-5 to TRBJ1-2; too little of a D gene remains to name it. The receptor comes from a man aged 35 to 69 with stage II squamous cell lung carcinoma. Sequenced here: PBMCs, sampled before any cancer treatment. The CDR3 region has the sequence CASIGALHTF. The nucleotide sequence reads TGTGCCAGCATCGGAGCACTTCACACCTTC.